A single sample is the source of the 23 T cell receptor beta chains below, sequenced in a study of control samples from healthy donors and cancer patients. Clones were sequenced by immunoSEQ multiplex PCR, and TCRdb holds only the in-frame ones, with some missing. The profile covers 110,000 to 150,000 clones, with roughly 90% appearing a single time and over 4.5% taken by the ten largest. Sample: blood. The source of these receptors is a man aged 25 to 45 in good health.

The CDR3 is CASSEWTSADTQYF. The CDR3 bases are TGCGCCAGCAGCGAATGGACTAGCGCAGATACGCAGTATTTT. The rearrangement uses TRBV5-1 and TRBJ2-3, with 9 bases fitting TRBD2. V gave up 4 bases and J gave up 4 bases; unmatched junction bases: 4. The germline CDR1 and CDR2 sequences are SGHRS and YFSETQ. The CDR3 has 14 residues.

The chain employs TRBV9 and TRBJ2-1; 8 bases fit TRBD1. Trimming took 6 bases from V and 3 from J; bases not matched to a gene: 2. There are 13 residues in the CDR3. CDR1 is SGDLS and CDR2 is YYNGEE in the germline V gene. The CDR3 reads CASTGTGYNEQFF. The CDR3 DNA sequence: TGTGCCAGCACAGGGACAGGCTACAATGAGCAGTTCTTC.

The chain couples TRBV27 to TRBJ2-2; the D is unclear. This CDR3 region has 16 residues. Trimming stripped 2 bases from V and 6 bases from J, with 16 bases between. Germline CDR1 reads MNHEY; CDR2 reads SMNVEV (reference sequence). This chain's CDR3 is CASSLLGESEPGELFF. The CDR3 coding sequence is TGTGCCAGCAGTTTACTTGGTGAATCCGAGCCCGGGGAGCTGTTTTTT.

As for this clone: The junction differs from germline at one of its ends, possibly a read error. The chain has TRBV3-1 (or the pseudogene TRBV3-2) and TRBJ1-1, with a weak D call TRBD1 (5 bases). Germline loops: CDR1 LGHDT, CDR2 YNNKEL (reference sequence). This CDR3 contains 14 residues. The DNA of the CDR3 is TGTGCCAGCAGCCATTTACCAGGGAACGCTGAAGCTTTCTTT. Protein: CASSHLPGNAEAFF.

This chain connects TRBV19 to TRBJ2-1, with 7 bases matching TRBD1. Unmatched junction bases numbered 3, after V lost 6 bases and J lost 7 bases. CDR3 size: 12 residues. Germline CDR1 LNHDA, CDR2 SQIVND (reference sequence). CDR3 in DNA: TGTGCCAGTAGAGTCAGGGGGAATGAGCAGTTCTTC. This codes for CASRVRGNEQFF.

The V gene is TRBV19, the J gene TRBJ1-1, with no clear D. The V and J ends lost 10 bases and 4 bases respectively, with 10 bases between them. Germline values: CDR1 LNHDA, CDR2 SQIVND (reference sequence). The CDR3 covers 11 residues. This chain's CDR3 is CATEGPTEAFF. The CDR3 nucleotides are TGTGCCACAGAGGGTCCCACTGAAGCTTTCTTT.

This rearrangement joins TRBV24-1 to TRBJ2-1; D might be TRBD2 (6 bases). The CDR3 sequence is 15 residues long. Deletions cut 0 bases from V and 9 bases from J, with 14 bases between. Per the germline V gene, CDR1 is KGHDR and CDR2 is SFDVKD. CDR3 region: CATSDLQGGAGEQFF. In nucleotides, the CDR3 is TGTGCCACCAGTGATTTGCAAGGAGGGGCGGGTGAGCAGTTCTTC.

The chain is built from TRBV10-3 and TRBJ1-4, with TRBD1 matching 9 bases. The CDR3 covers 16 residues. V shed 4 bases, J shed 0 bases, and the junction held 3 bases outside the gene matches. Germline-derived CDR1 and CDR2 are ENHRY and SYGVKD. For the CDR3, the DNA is TGTGCCATCAGTGGGGGACAGGGCGCAACTAATGAAAAACTGTTTTTT. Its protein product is CAISGGQGATNEKLFF.

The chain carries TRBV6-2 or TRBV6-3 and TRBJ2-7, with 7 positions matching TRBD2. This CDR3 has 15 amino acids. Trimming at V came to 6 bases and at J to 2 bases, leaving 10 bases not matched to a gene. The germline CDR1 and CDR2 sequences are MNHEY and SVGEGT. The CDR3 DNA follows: TGTGCCAGCAGCCGCGCGGGGGTAAAAACCTACGAGCAGTACTTC. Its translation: CASSRAGVKTYEQYF.

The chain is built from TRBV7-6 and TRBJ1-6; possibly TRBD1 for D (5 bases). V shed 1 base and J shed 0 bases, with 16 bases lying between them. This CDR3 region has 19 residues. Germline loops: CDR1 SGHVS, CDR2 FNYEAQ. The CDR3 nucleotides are TGTGCCAGCAGCTTAGAGGGAGGGGCTCCGAGCTCCTATAATTCACCCCTCCACTTT. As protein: CASSLEGGAPSSYNSPLHF.

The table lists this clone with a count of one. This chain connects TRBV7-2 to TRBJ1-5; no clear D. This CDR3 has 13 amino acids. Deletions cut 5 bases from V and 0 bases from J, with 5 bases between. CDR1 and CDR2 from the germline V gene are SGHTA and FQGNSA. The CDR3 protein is CASSPSSNQPQHF. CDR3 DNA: TGTGCCAGCAGCCCGAGTAGCAATCAGCCCCAGCATTTT.

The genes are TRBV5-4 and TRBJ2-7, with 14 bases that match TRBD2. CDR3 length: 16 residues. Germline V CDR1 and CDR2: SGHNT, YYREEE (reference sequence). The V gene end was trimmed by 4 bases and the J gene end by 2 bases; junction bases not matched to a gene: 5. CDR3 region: CASSPGTSGSPYEQYF. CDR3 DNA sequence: TGTGCCAGCAGCCCCGGGACTAGCGGGAGTCCCTACGAGCAGTACTTC.

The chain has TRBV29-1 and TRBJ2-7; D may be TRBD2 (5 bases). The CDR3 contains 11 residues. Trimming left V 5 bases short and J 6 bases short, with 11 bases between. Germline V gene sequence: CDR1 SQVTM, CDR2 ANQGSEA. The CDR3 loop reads CSVSKAGEQYF. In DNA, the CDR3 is TGCAGCGTTTCCAAGGCGGGCGAGCAGTACTTC.

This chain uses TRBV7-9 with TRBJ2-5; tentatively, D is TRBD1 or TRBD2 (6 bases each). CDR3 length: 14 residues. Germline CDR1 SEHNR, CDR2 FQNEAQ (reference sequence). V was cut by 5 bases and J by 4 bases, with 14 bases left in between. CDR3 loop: CASSPSRGLETQYF. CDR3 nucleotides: TGTGCCAGCAGCCCCAGCCGGGGGCTAGAGACCCAGTACTTC.

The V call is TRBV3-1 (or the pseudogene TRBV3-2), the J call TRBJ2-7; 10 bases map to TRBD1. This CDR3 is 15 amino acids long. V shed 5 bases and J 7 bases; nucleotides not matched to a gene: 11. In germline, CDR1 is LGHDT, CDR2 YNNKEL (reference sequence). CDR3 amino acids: CASSSLYRTGGEQYF. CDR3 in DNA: TGTGCCAGCAGCTCCCTATACAGGACAGGGGGTGAGCAGTACTTC.

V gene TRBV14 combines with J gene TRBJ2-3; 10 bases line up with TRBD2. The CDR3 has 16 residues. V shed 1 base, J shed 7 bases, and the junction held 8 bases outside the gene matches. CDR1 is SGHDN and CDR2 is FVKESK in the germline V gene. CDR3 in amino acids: CASSQGPAGGPYTQYF. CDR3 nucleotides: TGTGCCAGCAGCCAAGGTCCAGCGGGGGGGCCCTATACGCAGTATTTT.

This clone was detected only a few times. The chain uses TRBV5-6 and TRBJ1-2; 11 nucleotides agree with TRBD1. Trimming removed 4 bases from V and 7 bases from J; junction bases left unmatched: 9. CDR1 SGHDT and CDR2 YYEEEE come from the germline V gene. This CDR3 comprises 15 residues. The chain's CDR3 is CASSGTGQGVSGYTF. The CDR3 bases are TGTGCCAGCAGCGGGACGGGACAGGGGGTATCTGGCTACACCTTC.

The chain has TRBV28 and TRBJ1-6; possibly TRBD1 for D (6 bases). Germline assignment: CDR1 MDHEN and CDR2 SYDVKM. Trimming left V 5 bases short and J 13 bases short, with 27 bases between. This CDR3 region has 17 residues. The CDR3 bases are TGTGCCAGCAGTATCACCACAGGATCCAGGGGTTATCGGCCCCTCCACTTT. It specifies CASSITTGSRGYRPLHF.

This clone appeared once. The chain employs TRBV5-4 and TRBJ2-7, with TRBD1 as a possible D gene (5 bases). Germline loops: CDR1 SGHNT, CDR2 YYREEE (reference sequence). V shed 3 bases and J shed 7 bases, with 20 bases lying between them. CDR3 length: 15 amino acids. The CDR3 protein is CASSSRTTVVEEQYF. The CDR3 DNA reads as TGTGCCAGCAGCTCCCGAACGACAGTCGTCGAAGAGCAGTACTTC.

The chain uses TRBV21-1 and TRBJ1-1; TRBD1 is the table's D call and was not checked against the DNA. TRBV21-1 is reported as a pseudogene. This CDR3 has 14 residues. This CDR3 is CASSRGYGPGPAFF. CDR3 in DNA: TGTGCCAGCAGCAGGGGTTACGGTCCAGGGCCAGCTTTCTTT.

CDR3: CASSEFQRDTEAFF. The DNA for the CDR3 is TGTGCCAGCAGTGAGTTCCAGAGGGACACTGAAGCTTTCTTT. The chain uses TRBV6-1 and TRBJ1-1; D not resolved. The germline gives CDR1 MNHNS, CDR2 SASEGT. V was trimmed by 3 bases and J by 3 bases, leaving 11 bases between them. The CDR3 length is 14 residues.

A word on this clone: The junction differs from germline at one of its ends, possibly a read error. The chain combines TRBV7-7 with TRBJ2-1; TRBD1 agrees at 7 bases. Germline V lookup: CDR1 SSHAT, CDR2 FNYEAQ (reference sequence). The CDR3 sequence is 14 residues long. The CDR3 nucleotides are TGTGCTAGCAGCCAGGACAGGAGTTACAATGAGCAGTTCTTC. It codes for CASSQDRSYNEQFF.

In DNA form, the CDR3 reads TGTGCCAGCTCACCCCCGATGGAGGGCTACGAGCAGTACTTC. Encoded protein: CASSPPMEGYEQYF. This sequence joins TRBV18 and TRBJ2-7, with D tentatively TRBD2 (6 bases). Deletions cut 3 bases from V and 3 bases from J, with 12 bases between. The germline V gene has CDR1 KGHSH and CDR2 LQKENI. CDR3 size: 14 residues. Full variable domain (missing parts from reference TRBV18 and TRBJ2-7): NAGVMQNPRHLVRRRGQEARLRCSPMKGHSHVYWYRQLPEEGLKFMVYLQKENIIDESGMPKERFSAEFPKEGPSILRIQQVVRGDSAAYFCASSPPMEGYEQYFGPGTRLTVT.